This T cell receptor beta chain was recorded in a study of technical replicates of blood from a handful of donors. Germline assignment: CDR1 MDHEN and CDR2 SYDVKM. The CDR3 loop spans 15 amino acids. With V trimmed by 1 base and J by 5 bases, 6 bases remained unmatched. Repertoires were generated with immunoSEQ multiplex PCR, while TCRdb's copy carries only in-frame clones and drops some. The sample lists around 70,000 clones; roughly 96% were seen once. The TCR was taken from a human donor in good health. The chain uses TRBV28 and TRBJ2-7; 9 nucleotides agree with TRBD2. Sequences were obtained from T cells isolated from PBMCs. The CDR3 region has the DNA TGTGCCAGCAGTTTATTTGCCGAGCGGGGGGACGAGCAGTACTTC. Its translation is CASSLFAERGDEQYF.